This record covers a single T cell receptor (beta chain). No antigen is known for it. The data were taken from a study of cytomegalovirus exposure and HLA in healthy donors. The CDR3 contains 17 residues. Trimming cost V 2 bases and J 1 base; bases outside gene matches: 10. Germline values: CDR1 LGHNA, CDR2 YNFKEQ. Whole-study results and caveats: Investigators reported 164 TCR beta chains as tied to cytomegalovirus. Most sequenced TCRs were rare (though some public TCRs occurred in many donors).

TCRdb's table, derived via immunoSEQ multiplex PCR, lists solely in-frame clones and lacks some. The sample yields under 400,000 clones, roughly 85% seen once. The gene calls are TRBV4-2 and TRBJ1-1; 7 bases are a match to TRBD1. Sequencing used PBMCs. The clonotype comes from a woman under 30 in good health and CMV-seronegative. The CDR3 spells CASSQLLTGQPNTEAFF. In DNA form, the CDR3 reads TGTGCCAGCAGCCAACTCCTTACGGGACAGCCGAACACTGAAGCTTTCTTT.